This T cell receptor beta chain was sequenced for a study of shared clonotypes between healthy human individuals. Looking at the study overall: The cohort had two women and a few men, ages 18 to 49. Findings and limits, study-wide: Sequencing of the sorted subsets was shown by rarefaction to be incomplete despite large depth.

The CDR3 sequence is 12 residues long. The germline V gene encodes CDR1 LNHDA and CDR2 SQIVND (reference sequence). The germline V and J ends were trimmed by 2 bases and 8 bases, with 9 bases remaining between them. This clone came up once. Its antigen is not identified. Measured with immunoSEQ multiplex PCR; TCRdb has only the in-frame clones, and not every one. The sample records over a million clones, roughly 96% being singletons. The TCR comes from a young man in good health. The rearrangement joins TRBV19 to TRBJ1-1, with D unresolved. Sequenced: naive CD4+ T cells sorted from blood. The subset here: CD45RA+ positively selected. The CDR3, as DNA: TGTGCCAGTAGTATAATTCCCACCGAAGCTTTCTTT. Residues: CASSIIPTEAFF.